One sample yielded the 10 T cell receptor beta chains listed below, sequenced in a study of T cell responses to AZD1222 COVID-19 vaccine. This table comes from immunoSEQ multiplex PCR, and its TCRdb copy is limited to in-frame clones, with some not included. The table shows some 200,000 clones, with about 92% occurring only once. Sample: peripheral blood, taken on day 0 of AZD1222 vaccination. The receptors were gathered from an adult in good health.

This rearrangement joins TRBV3-1 (or the pseudogene TRBV3-2) to TRBJ2-1; 7 positions match TRBD2. V lost 4 bases, J lost 2 bases, and 11 bases stayed unmatched. Germline CDR1 is LGHDT and CDR2 is YNNKEL (reference sequence). This CDR3 has 17 amino acids. CDR3 loop: CASSRARAGIPYNEQFF. The CDR3 bases are TGTGCCAGCAGCCGCGCTCGAGCGGGGATCCCCTACAATGAGCAGTTCTTC.

V and J are TRBV3-1 (or the pseudogene TRBV3-2) and TRBJ1-1; a possible D gene is TRBD1 (5 bases). V lost 0 bases to trimming and J lost 1 base, with 9 bases between them. Germline assignment: CDR1 LGHDT and CDR2 YNNKEL (reference sequence). The CDR3 runs to 15 residues. CDR3 in amino acids: CASSQDRGGNTEAFF. For the CDR3, the DNA is TGTGCCAGCAGCCAAGATCGGGGGGGGAACACTGAAGCTTTCTTT.

The table lists this clone with a count of one. This rearrangement joins TRBV4-2 to TRBJ1-3; 9 bases are shared with TRBD1. Trimming removed 0 bases from V and 9 bases from J; junction bases left unmatched: 6. CDR3 length: 15 amino acids. The germline gives CDR1 LGHNA, CDR2 YNFKEQ. In DNA, the CDR3 is TGTGCCAGCAGCCAAGATTTAAGGACAGGGGTCACCATATATTTT. Encoded protein: CASSQDLRTGVTIYF.

The chain employs TRBV4-3 and TRBJ2-6; D is ambiguous. V dropped 1 base and J dropped 0 bases, with 10 bases sitting between them. The CDR3 covers 17 residues. The germline CDR1 and CDR2 sequences are LGHNA and YSLEER. The CDR3 region is CASSQVESPSGANVLTF. The CDR3 DNA follows: TGCGCCAGCAGCCAAGTCGAGTCTCCCTCTGGGGCCAACGTCCTGACTTTC.

This sequence joins TRBV7-9 and TRBJ1-5, with TRBD1 matching over 8 bases. Per the germline V gene, CDR1 is SEHNR and CDR2 is FQNEAQ (reference sequence). The CDR3 length is 14 residues. The junction had 5 bases not matched to a gene; V was cut back by 1 base and J by 9 bases. The CDR3 region is CASSLGDRPGPQHF. As DNA, the CDR3 is TGTGCCAGCAGCTTAGGGGACAGGCCGGGGCCCCAGCATTTT.

The genes are TRBV11-1 and TRBJ1-2; 7 nucleotides match TRBD1. CDR1 and CDR2 from the germline V gene are SGHAT and FQDESV (reference sequence). Trimming at V came to 5 bases and at J to 4 bases, leaving 13 bases not matched to a gene. The CDR3 consists of 16 residues. As DNA, the CDR3 is TGTGCCAGCAGCCCGGTGACAGGGACCCCGTCCTATGGCTACACCTTC. Its translation: CASSPVTGTPSYGYTF.

This sequence joins TRBV19 and TRBJ1-1; 7 bases map to TRBD1. V dropped 7 bases and J dropped 4; count of bases not matched to a gene: 6. CDR3 length: 13 residues. Germline loops: CDR1 LNHDA, CDR2 SQIVND (reference sequence). Here the CDR3 reads CASTEGAGTEAFF. CDR3 bases: TGTGCCAGTACTGAGGGGGCAGGCACTGAAGCTTTCTTT.

The genes are TRBV28 and TRBJ1-2; 8 positions agree with TRBD1. V was clipped by 5 bases and J by 8 bases; unmatched bases: 7. Germline values: CDR1 MDHEN, CDR2 SYDVKM. This CDR3 region has 13 residues. The CDR3 sequence: CASSHGQGRGYTF. As DNA, the CDR3 is TGTGCCAGCAGTCACGGACAGGGTCGGGGCTACACCTTC.

The rearrangement joins TRBV3-1 (or the pseudogene TRBV3-2) to TRBJ2-5, with D possibly called TRBD1 or TRBD2 (6 bases each). The V gene's germline CDR1 is LGHDT and CDR2 YNNKEL (reference sequence). V shed 8 bases and J shed 7 bases, with 29 bases lying between them. The CDR3 length is 17 residues. CDR3 DNA sequence: TGTGCCAGCGGTTCCGACAGGTGGAGGGGACCCGGCGGGACCCAGTACTTC. Translation: CASGSDRWRGPGGTQYF.

The chain employs TRBV29-1 and TRBJ2-5; D might be TRBD1 or TRBD2, each matching 5 bases. The CDR3 sequence is 13 residues long. Germline assignment: CDR1 SQVTM and CDR2 ANQGSEA. Trimming removed 7 bases at V and 4 bases at J, with 16 bases between. In nucleotides, the CDR3 is TGCAGCGCAGAGGGGCAGGGACGAGAGACCCAGTACTTC. Its translation: CSAEGQGRETQYF.